The 19 T cell receptor beta chains in this list originate from one sample, sequenced in a study of cytotoxic CD8 clonotypes in ibrutinib-treated CLL. Generated by immunoSEQ multiplex PCR, the TCRdb table keeps only in-frame clones and is missing some. The sample holds nearly 85,000 clones; 79% are singletons and the top ten take roughly 4.8%. The sample here was PBMCs, taken after 12 months of ibrutinib treatment. The receptors derive from a human donor with chronic lymphocytic leukemia.

The rearrangement links TRBV14 to TRBJ1-4, with 7 bases lining up with TRBD1. The CDR3 has 14 residues. V lost 4 bases and J lost 8; bases outside the gene matches: 7. Germline CDR1 reads SGHDN; CDR2 reads FVKESK. The CDR3 protein is CASSPGGFEEKLFF. CDR3 DNA sequence: TGTGCCAGCAGCCCAGGGGGGTTTGAAGAAAAACTGTTTTTT.

The genes are TRBV28 and TRBJ2-3; possible D gene TRBD1, 6 bases. Germline V lookup: CDR1 MDHEN, CDR2 SYDVKM. The CDR3 consists of 14 residues. Trimming stripped 3 bases from V and 1 base from J, with 8 bases between. The chain's CDR3 is CASSLGAGTDTQYF. The CDR3 DNA reads TGTGCCAGCAGTTTGGGGGCGGGCACAGATACGCAGTATTTT.

In this sample, this clone turned up a few times. The chain recombines TRBV27 with TRBJ1-4; D may be TRBD1 (6 bases). The CDR3 runs to 13 residues. The germline V and J ends were trimmed by 8 bases and 10 bases, with 17 bases remaining between them. Germline CDR1 reads MNHEY; CDR2 reads SMNVEV (reference sequence). The CDR3 sequence: CASGLAGGGKLFF. The CDR3 region has the DNA TGTGCCAGCGGCCTGGCTGGGGGCGGAAAACTGTTTTTT.

The rearrangement joins TRBV5-4 to TRBJ2-2, with 9 bases that match TRBD2. V trimming: 4 bases; J trimming: 3 bases; junction bases outside the gene matches: 7. Germline V gene sequence: CDR1 SGHNT, CDR2 YYREEE (reference sequence). The CDR3 totals 16 residues. CDR3 coding DNA: TGTGCCAGCAGCCCGGGTGCGGGAGGGTACACCGGGGAGCTGTTTTTT. This translates into CASSPGAGGYTGELFF. The entire variable domain, with the rest obtained from reference TRBV5-4 and TRBJ2-2, is as follows: ETGVTQSPTHLIKTRGQQVTLRCSSQSGHNTVSWYQQALGQGPQFIFQYYREEENGRGNFPPRFSGLQFPNYSSELNVNALELDDSALYLCASSPGAGGYTGELFFGEGSRLTVL.

This rearrangement joins TRBV5-6 to TRBJ2-3; 8 bases agree with TRBD1. V was pared by 6 bases and J by 2 bases, with 11 bases of the junction left unmatched. This CDR3 has 16 amino acids. From germline, CDR1 is SGHDT and CDR2 YYEEEE. Written as DNA, the CDR3 is TGTGCCAGCACCCCCCGGACAGGGTCCCCCACAGATACGCAGTATTTT. Residues: CASTPRTGSPTDTQYF. The entire variable domain, with the rest obtained from reference TRBV5-6 and TRBJ2-3, is as follows: DAGVTQSPTHLIKTRGQQVTLRCSPKSGHDTVSWYQQALGQGPQFIFQYYEEEERQRGNFPDRFSGHQFPNYSSELNVNALLLGDSALYLCASTPRTGSPTDTQYFGPGTRLTVL.

The chain combines TRBV9 with TRBJ2-2, with 7 bases aligning to TRBD2. The V gene's germline CDR1 is SGDLS and CDR2 YYNGEE. J lost 1 base, V lost 0 bases, and 0 bases had no gene match. The CDR3 contains 15 residues. The CDR3 here is CASSVGTRNTGELFF. In DNA form, the CDR3 reads TGTGCCAGCAGCGTAGGGACTAGGAACACCGGGGAGCTGTTTTTT.

This chain joins TRBV5-4 and TRBJ1-1; D is undetermined. The V and J ends lost 3 bases and 7 bases respectively, with 13 bases between them. The CDR3 totals 13 residues. Germline V CDR1 and CDR2: SGHNT, YYREEE (reference sequence). CDR3 in DNA: TGTGCCAGCAGCTACGTGACGGATTTTGAAGCTTTCTTT. This encodes CASSYVTDFEAFF.

The chain uses TRBV7-2 and TRBJ2-3; D is possibly TRBD1 or TRBD2 (5 bases each). The V gene's germline CDR1 is SGHTA and CDR2 FQGNSA. V lost 4 bases and J 4 bases, leaving 9 bases between the germline ends. The CDR3 is 13 residues long. CDR3 region: CASSSLGADTQYF. The CDR3 DNA sequence: TGTGCCAGCAGCTCCTTGGGGGCAGATACGCAGTATTTT.

This chain connects TRBV7-9 to TRBJ1-2, with 8 bases fitting TRBD1. The CDR3 loop spans 14 amino acids. CDR1 is SEHNR and CDR2 is FQNEAQ in the germline V gene (reference sequence). V lost 7 bases and J lost 4; bases outside the gene matches: 8. The CDR3 loop is CASNPPGTGYGYTF. The CDR3 DNA sequence: TGTGCCAGCAACCCACCCGGGACAGGCTATGGCTACACCTTC.

The table lists this clone with many counts. The V call is TRBV6-6, the J call TRBJ2-7, with D perhaps TRBD2 (5 bases). Germline CDR1 MNHNY, CDR2 SVGAGI (reference sequence). V was trimmed by 6 bases and J by 5 bases, leaving 14 bases between them. This CDR3 spans 13 amino acids. CDR3: CASSPRDGDEQYF. CDR3 in DNA: TGTGCCAGCAGCCCCCGGGATGGGGACGAGCAGTACTTC.

The V gene is TRBV5-8, the J gene TRBJ2-1, with D tentatively TRBD2 (6 bases). This CDR3 is 15 amino acids long. Germline V gene data show CDR1 as SGHTS and CDR2 as YDEGEE. V lost 1 base and J 8 bases, leaving 16 bases between the germline ends. CDR3 sequence: CASSLRVAEGDEQFF. The CDR3 DNA sequence: TGTGCCAGCAGCTTGAGGGTAGCGGAGGGCGATGAGCAGTTCTTC. Combining the CDR3 with reference TRBV5-8 and TRBJ2-1 gives the whole variable domain EAGVTQSPTHLIKTRGQQATLRCSPISGHTSVYWYQQALGLGLQFLLWYDEGEERNRGNFPPRFSGRQFPNYSSELNVNALELEDSALYLCASSLRVAEGDEQFFGPGTRLTVL.

The CDR3 region is CASSGPSGTYEQYF. The CDR3 DNA reads TGTGCCAGCAGCGGCCCTAGCGGGACTTACGAGCAGTACTTC. This chain joins TRBV9 and TRBJ2-7; the match to TRBD2 covers 9 bases. The CDR3 runs to 14 residues. V lost 3 bases to trimming and J lost 4 bases; unmatched junction nucleotides: 5. Germline CDR1 SGDLS, CDR2 YYNGEE.

This clone occurred a few times. The chain couples TRBV6-7 to TRBJ2-1, with 7 bases aligning to TRBD2. TRBV6-7 carries the ORF label, with uncertain function. With V trimmed by 8 bases and J by 3 bases, 7 bases remained unmatched. CDR3 size: 14 residues. The CDR3 DNA sequence: TGTGCCAGCGGTGTTGCGGGGGACTACAATGAGCAGTTCTTC. Translation: CASGVAGDYNEQFF.

This CDR3 reads CAISESHYRVSSGNTIYF. Written as DNA, the CDR3 is TGTGCCATCAGTGAGAGCCATTACAGGGTCTCCTCTGGAAACACCATATATTTT. The chain joins TRBV10-3 to TRBJ1-3, with D possibly TRBD1 on 6 matching bases. Germline CDR1 reads ENHRY; CDR2 reads SYGVKD. V was trimmed by 2 bases and J by 0 bases, leaving 17 bases between them. The CDR3 contains 18 residues.

The CDR3 sequence is CASSQVDRPNTGELFF. In DNA form, the CDR3 reads TGTGCCAGCAGCCAAGTAGACAGGCCTAACACCGGGGAGCTGTTTTTT. This rearrangement joins TRBV4-2 to TRBJ2-2, with D perhaps matching TRBD1 (6 bases). Looked up from germline, CDR1 is LGHNA and CDR2 is YNFKEQ. The CDR3 is 16 residues long. V was trimmed by 1 base and J by 2 bases, leaving 11 bases between them.

This rearrangement joins TRBV20-1 to TRBJ2-7; no firm D call. This CDR3 is built from 11 residues. The ends were cut back, 4 bases at V and 4 bases at J, with 8 bases in the middle. The germline CDR1 and CDR2 sequences are DFQATT and SNEGSKA (reference sequence). Here the CDR3 DNA reads TGCAGTGCTATATCGCGGTACGAGCAGTACTTC. It codes for CSAISRYEQYF.

This clone was counted a single time. The chain combines TRBV4-3 with TRBJ2-3; D may be TRBD1 or TRBD2 (5 bases each). The germline V gene has CDR1 LGHNA and CDR2 YSLEER. Trimming removed 0 bases at V and 3 bases at J, with 13 bases between. The CDR3 is made up of 16 amino acids. The CDR3 sequence: CASSQDPGRPTDTQYF. CDR3 coding DNA: TGCGCCAGCAGCCAAGATCCGGGGCGGCCTACAGATACGCAGTATTTT.

The gene calls are TRBV6-4 and TRBJ2-1, with 7 bases that match TRBD2. The J segment lost 5 bases and the V segment lost 7 bases, leaving 8 bases of the junction unmatched. Per germline, CDR1 MRHNA and CDR2 SNTAGT. This CDR3 comprises 14 residues. CDR3 residues: CASTRDYWDNEQFF. As DNA, the CDR3 is TGTGCCAGCACCCGGGACTATTGGGACAATGAGCAGTTCTTC.

The chain couples TRBV11-2 to TRBJ1-1; TRBD1 is a possible D gene (5 bases). Deletions cut 5 bases from V and 10 bases from J, with 17 bases between. Per germline, CDR1 SGHAT and CDR2 FQNNGV. This CDR3 comprises 13 residues. CDR3 sequence: CASSHRDPIGAFF. CDR3 bases: TGTGCCAGCAGCCACCGGGACCCAATCGGAGCTTTCTTT.